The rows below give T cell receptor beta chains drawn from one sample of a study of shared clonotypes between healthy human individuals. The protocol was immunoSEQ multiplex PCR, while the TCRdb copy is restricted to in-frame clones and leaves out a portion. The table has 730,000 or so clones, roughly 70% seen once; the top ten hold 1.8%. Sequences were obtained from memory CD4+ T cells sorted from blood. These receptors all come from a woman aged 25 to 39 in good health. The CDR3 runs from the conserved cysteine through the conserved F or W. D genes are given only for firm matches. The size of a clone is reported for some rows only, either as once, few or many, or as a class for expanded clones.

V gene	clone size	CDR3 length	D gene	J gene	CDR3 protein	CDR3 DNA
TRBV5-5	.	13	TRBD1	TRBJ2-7	CASGGTGGYEQYF	TGTGCCAGCGGCGGGACAGGGGGCTACGAGCAGTACTTC
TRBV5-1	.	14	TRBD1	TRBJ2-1	CASSTGTGGVEQFF	TGCGCCAGCAGCACCGGGACAGGGGGCGTTGAGCAGTTCTTC
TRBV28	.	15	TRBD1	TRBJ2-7	CASSEQNGQAYEQYF	TGTGCCAGCAGCGAACAAAACGGACAGGCCTACGAGCAGTACTTC
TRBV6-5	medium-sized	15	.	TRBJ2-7	CASSFLSSLPYEQYF	TGTGCCAGCAGTTTTTTGTCCTCTCTACCCTACGAGCAGTACTTC
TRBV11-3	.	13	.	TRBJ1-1	CASSLDRQSEAFF	TGTGCCAGCAGCTTAGACCGGCAGTCTGAAGCTTTCTTT
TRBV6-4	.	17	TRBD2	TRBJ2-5	CASSDWGKREKQETQYF	TGTGCCAGCAGTGACTGGGGAAAGCGGGAGAAACAAGAGACCCAGTACTTC
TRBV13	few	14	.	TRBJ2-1	CASSWRSSYNEQFF	TGTGCCAGCAGCTGGCGGAGCTCCTACAATGAGCAGTTCTTC
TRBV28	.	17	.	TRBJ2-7	CASTSARDRGISYEQYF	TGTGCCAGCACTTCCGCCCGGGATAGGGGCATCTCCTACGAGCAGTACTTC
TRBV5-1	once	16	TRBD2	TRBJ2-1	CASSPRTSGRGNEQFF	TGCGCCAGCAGCCCACGGACTAGCGGGAGGGGTAATGAGCAGTTCTTC
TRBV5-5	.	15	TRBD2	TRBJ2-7	CASSLGLAETYEQYF	TGTGCCAGCAGCTTAGGACTAGCGGAGACCTACGAGCAGTACTTC
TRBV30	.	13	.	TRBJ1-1	CAWSEEGNTEAFF	TGTGCCTGGAGTGAAGAGGGTAACACTGAAGCTTTCTTT
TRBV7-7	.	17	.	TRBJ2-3	CASSDLRRDQGTDTQYF	TGTGCCAGCAGCGATCTACGGCGGGACCAGGGCACAGATACGCAGTATTTT
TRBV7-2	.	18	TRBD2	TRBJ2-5	CASSLRPSGGTLQETQYF	TGTGCCAGCAGCTTACGCCCTAGCGGGGGAACCCTCCAAGAGACCCAGTACTTC
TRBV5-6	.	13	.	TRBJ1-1	CASSRGSGLEAFF	TGTGCCAGCAGCCGGGGGAGCGGACTTGAAGCTTTCTTT
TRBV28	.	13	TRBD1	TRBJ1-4	CASSSSTGEKLFF	TGTGCCAGCAGCTCCTCGACAGGGGAAAAACTGTTTTTT
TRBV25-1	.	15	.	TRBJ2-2	CASRARLGNTGELFF	TGTGCCAGCAGAGCTAGACTAGGAAACACCGGGGAGCTGTTTTTT
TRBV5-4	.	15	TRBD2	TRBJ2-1	CASSLRTSGSDEQFF	TGTGCCAGCAGCCTCAGGACTAGCGGGAGTGATGAGCAGTTCTTC
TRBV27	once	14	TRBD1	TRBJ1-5	CASSSTGISQPQHF	TGTGCCAGCAGTTCGACAGGGATCAGTCAGCCCCAGCATTTT
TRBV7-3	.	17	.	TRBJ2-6	CASSLVSGISGANVLTF	TGTGCCAGCAGCTTAGTGTCAGGAATCTCTGGGGCCAACGTCCTGACTTTC
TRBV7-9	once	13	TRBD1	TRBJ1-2	CASSLTGGNGYTF	TGTGCCAGCAGCTTGACAGGGGGGAATGGCTACACCTTC
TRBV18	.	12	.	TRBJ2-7	CASSQVTYEQYF	TGTGCCAGCTCCCAAGTGACCTACGAGCAGTACTTC
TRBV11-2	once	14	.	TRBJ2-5	CASSLGSGGETQYF	TGTGCCAGCAGCTTAGGATCCGGCGGTGAGACCCAGTACTTC
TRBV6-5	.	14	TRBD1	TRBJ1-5	CASRRTGEYQPQHF	TGTGCCAGCAGGCGAACAGGGGAATATCAGCCCCAGCATTTT
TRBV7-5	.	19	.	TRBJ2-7	CVRSSQPPGLAGGTYEQYF	TGTGTCAGAAGCTCCCAACCTCCGGGACTAGCGGGAGGGACCTACGAGCAGTACTTC
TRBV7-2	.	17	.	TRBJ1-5	CASSLRGEGRSNQPQHF	TGTGCCAGCAGCTTAAGGGGGGAGGGTCGCAGCAATCAGCCCCAGCATTTT
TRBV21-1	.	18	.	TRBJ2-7	CASSKEGDRRPVTYEQYF	TGTGCCAGCAGCAAAGAGGGGGACAGGCGCCCAGTCACCTACGAGCAGTACTTC
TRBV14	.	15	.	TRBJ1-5	CASSPGPGASQPQHF	TGTGCCAGCAGCCCGGGCCCAGGGGCGAGTCAGCCCCAGCATTTT
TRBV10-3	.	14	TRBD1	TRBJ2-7	CAIKAGTGSYEQYF	TGTGCCATCAAGGCCGGGACAGGGAGCTACGAGCAGTACTTC
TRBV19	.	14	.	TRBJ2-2	CASSTSRDTGELFF	TGTGCCAGTAGTACTAGCCGGGACACCGGGGAGCTGTTTTTT
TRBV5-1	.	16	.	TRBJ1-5	CASSLDGEPSNQPQHF	TGCGCCAGCAGCTTGGACGGGGAACCAAGCAATCAGCCCCAGCATTTT
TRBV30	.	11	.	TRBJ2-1	CAWSLGGEQFF	TGTGCCTGGAGTCTGGGTGGTGAGCAGTTCTTC
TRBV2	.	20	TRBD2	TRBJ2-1	CASSAMIGVAGGYAYNEQFF	TGTGCCAGCAGTGCTATGATTGGAGTAGCGGGAGGGTACGCCTACAATGAGCAGTTCTTC
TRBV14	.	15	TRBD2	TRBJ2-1	CASSQEVEREYEQFF	TGTGCCAGCAGCCAAGAAGTGGAGCGGGAGTACGAGCAGTTCTTC